The sequence of this TCR beta chain was determined in a study of cytomegalovirus exposure and HLA in healthy donors. Overall study findings and caveats: Earlier results showed most TCR beta V segments being productive about 87% or about 30% of the time.

Vbeta (60) and Jbeta (13) primers were used in the PCR. Libraries were prepared by immunoSEQ multiplex PCR; TCRdb keeps only in-frame clonotypes and omits some of them. This table holds around 150,000 clones, about 75% found once. There are 13 residues in the CDR3. V lost 6 bases, J lost 4 bases, and 12 bases lay in between. CDR1 LGHNT and CDR2 FRNRAP come from the germline V gene. In the case of this clone: The antigen remains unidentified.

This receptor was taken from a woman in her forties or fifties in good health and CMV-seropositive. The sample comprised PBMCs. The chain combines TRBV12-5 with TRBJ1-2; D remains ambiguous. This CDR3 reads CASGSEEFYGYTF. CDR3 coding DNA: TGTGCTAGTGGCTCCGAAGAGTTCTATGGCTACACCTTC.